This T cell receptor beta chain stems from a study of radiotherapy plus CTLA-4 blockade in lung cancer. Germline CDR1 reads SGHDT; CDR2 reads YYEEEE. V was pared by 4 bases and J by 1 base, with 7 bases of the junction left unmatched. The CDR3 loop spans 15 amino acids. Data came from immunoSEQ multiplex PCR; TCRdb stores just in-frame clones and leaves some out. The table records roughly 35,000 clones, about 69% of them present only once. By share of the sample, this clone is medium-sized. The receptor's source is a human donor with non-small cell lung cancer that progressed on radiotherapy plus ipilimumab. The chain is built from TRBV5-6 and TRBJ2-7, with 8 bases aligning to TRBD1. Material: peripheral blood, obtained from a patient treated with radiotherapy plus ipilimumab. As DNA, the CDR3 is TGTGCCAGCAGCCCCTGGGACAGGCGTTCCTACGAGCAGTACTTC. Protein: CASSPWDRRSYEQYF.